The 10 T cell receptor beta chains presented below share a single source sample, sequenced in a study of response to subunit inactivated influenza vaccine. Using its own MiXCR run on the RT-PCR reads, TCRdb lists one record per CDR3 protein. The sample lists some 800,000 distinct CDR3 sequences, 21% occurring once. Sequencing used PBMCs from blood, obtained 4 to 6 days after vaccination. The receptors were gathered from a man aged 45-65 years who received an inactivated influenza vaccine.

Only a few counts were recorded for this clonotype. The chain joins TRBV20-1 to TRBJ2-7, with 8 bases fitting TRBD1. CDR3 size: 16 residues. J was trimmed by 3 bases and V by 1 base; bases with no gene match: 11. Germline-derived CDR1 and CDR2 are DFQATT and SNEGSKA (reference sequence). The CDR3 nucleotides read TGCAGTGCTAGAGTTAGTGGCAGGGGGCTAAACTACGAGCAGTACTTC. Translation gives CSARVSGRGLNYEQYF.

The V and J genes are TRBV10-3 and TRBJ2-3; 8 bases fit TRBD2. This CDR3 contains 15 residues. After removal of 0 bases from V and 5 bases from J, the junction contained 4 bases not matched to a gene. The germline V gene encodes CDR1 ENHRY and CDR2 SYGVKD. The CDR3 nucleotides are TGTGCCATCAGTGAGTCTCAGGCGGGAGGAGATACGCAGTATTTT. Its translation: CAISESQAGGDTQYF.

The chain joins TRBV5-3 to TRBJ1-3; D is possibly TRBD1 (6 bases). TRBV5-3 is classed as an ORF, of uncertain function. V shed 0 bases and J shed 5 bases, with 21 bases lying between them. CDR3 length: 18 amino acids. CDR3 sequence reads: CARSLGTGRRSTRNTIYF. DNA for the CDR3: TGTGCCAGAAGCTTGGGAACAGGGCGAAGGAGTACCCGAAACACCATATATTTT.

The sample holds a few counts of this clonotype. This rearrangement joins TRBV7-2 to TRBJ2-7; no clear D. Germline V gene data show CDR1 as SGHTA and CDR2 as FQGNSA. This CDR3 has 13 residues. Trimming left V 2 bases short and J 8 bases short, with 13 bases between. CDR3 in amino acids: CASSLTPGSQQYF. The CDR3 DNA follows: TGTGCCAGCAGCTTAACCCCCGGCTCCCAGCAGTACTTC.

The chain combines TRBV5-1 with TRBJ2-2, with D hard to call. The CDR3 is 15 amino acids. Trimming pared 0 bases from V and 1 base from J, leaving 7 bases between. Germline assignment: CDR1 SGHRS and CDR2 YFSETQ. CDR3 nucleotides: TGCGCCAGCAGCTTGGACTGGGGGAACACCGGGGAGCTGTTTTTT. This gives the protein CASSLDWGNTGELFF.

The chain combines TRBV27 with TRBJ2-3, with a weak D call TRBD1 (6 bases). The germline V and J ends were trimmed by 0 bases and 5 bases, with 9 bases remaining between them. The CDR3 totals 14 residues. The V gene's germline CDR1 is MNHEY and CDR2 SMNVEV (reference sequence). Here the CDR3 DNA reads TGTGCCAGCAGTTTATCAGGGGGATTAGATACGCAGTATTTT. This encodes CASSLSGGLDTQYF.

This clonotype was recorded a few times. The J gene is TRBJ1-2, the V gene TRBV5-1; the D is unclear. This CDR3 has 15 residues. V lost 4 bases, J lost 3 bases, and 16 bases lay in between. CDR1 is SGHRS, CDR2 YFSETQ, per germline. CDR3 amino acids: CASSPGPTLHYGYTF. The CDR3 nucleotides read TGCGCCAGCAGCCCCGGGCCGACACTTCACTATGGCTACACCTTC.

This clonotype occurred a few times. The V gene is TRBV5-1, the J gene TRBJ2-7; D is tentatively TRBD1 or TRBD2 (6 bases each). The V end lost 3 bases, the J end lost 3 bases, and 10 bases lay between the germline ends. CDR3 size: 13 residues. CDR1 and CDR2 (germline): SGHRS, YFSETQ. CDR3 in amino acids: CASSSGANYEQYF. The CDR3 DNA is TGCGCCAGCAGCTCGGGGGCCAACTACGAGCAGTACTTC.

The chain uses TRBV7-3 and TRBJ2-3; 8 nucleotides align to TRBD2. Germline CDR1 reads SGHTA; CDR2 reads FQGTGA. V shed 4 bases and J 6 bases; nucleotides not matched to a gene: 9. CDR3 size: 15 residues. This CDR3 is CASSSLGLAGDTQYF. The CDR3 DNA reads as TGTGCCAGCAGCTCCCTTGGACTAGCTGGGGATACGCAGTATTTT.

J is TRBJ2-7 and V is TRBV29-1; 8 nucleotides match TRBD1. V lost 6 bases to trimming and J lost 5 bases; unmatched junction nucleotides: 12. The CDR3 length is 14 residues. Germline V gene sequence: CDR1 SQVTM, CDR2 ANQGSEA. The CDR3 DNA follows: TGCAGCGTCACTACCAGGGGGCTGAAGGACGAGCAGTACTTC. Its translation: CSVTTRGLKDEQYF.